This TCR beta chain was found in a study of molecular identifiers for immune sequencing clone quantification. Study summary: In the replicates, RNA derived from 20,000 or 100,000 naive CD8 cells was divided into five parts, and four were sequenced.

Study-level results: Single-cell amounts of spiked Jurkat TCR RNA were reportedly detectable among about 960,000 naive cells.

Both previously described methods and listed TCR primers were employed to make bulk TCR libraries. TCRdb fed the PCR reads into MiXCR, producing one record per CDR3 protein. The table has around 300,000 distinct CDR3 sequences, under 25% seen once. In this sample, this clonotype turned up many times. Its antigen is not known. Germline V gene data show CDR1 as SGHRS and CDR2 as YFSETQ. Germline trimming cut 0 bases from V and 6 bases from J; bases unmatched to any gene: 6. This CDR3 has 14 residues. The sequenced sample was naive CD8+ T cells from blood, with Jurkat cell RNA spiked in. Regarding subset: FACS-sorted CD8+CD4-CCR7+CD45RA+ naive T cells. This sequence originates from a human donor in good health. Some libraries in this study had Jurkat cell RNA spiked in. The chain recombines TRBV5-1 with TRBJ2-7, with 7 positions matching TRBD2. The CDR3 DNA is TGCGCCAGCAGCTTGGGGGAGGGGCTCGGCGAGCAGTACTTC. This translates into CASSLGEGLGEQYF.